What follows are 11 T cell receptor beta chains derived from one specimen sequenced in a study of radiation and T cells in renal cell carcinoma. As for time point: baseline pretreatment blood. Specified treatment: 15 Gy SBRT to primary tumor, nephrectomy 4 weeks later. TCRdb's copy holds only in-frame clones and misses some; the assay was immunoSEQ multiplex PCR. Here the sample spans around 94,000 clones, about 88% being singletons. The source was blood, collected from a patient whose treatment included radiotherapy and nephrectomy. The receptor set was obtained from a man aged 45-65 years with renal cell carcinoma.

This chain links TRBV5-1 with TRBJ1-2; D gene unclear. CDR3 length: 16 residues. Germline assignment: CDR1 SGHRS and CDR2 YFSETQ. The ends were cut back, 0 bases at V and 0 bases at J, with 12 bases in the middle. The CDR3 coding sequence is TGCGCCAGCAGCTTGGTCCGCGGGAAACCTAACTATGGCTACACCTTC. Protein product: CASSLVRGKPNYGYTF.

The genes are TRBV6-4 and TRBJ1-1, with D tentatively TRBD1 (5 bases). The CDR3 covers 13 residues. V lost 6 bases and J lost 5, with 13 bases in between. Germline values: CDR1 MRHNA, CDR2 SNTAGT. This CDR3 is CASSPGGGTEAFF. In DNA, the CDR3 is TGTGCCAGCAGCCCCGGGGGTGGGACTGAAGCTTTCTTT.

V and J are TRBV4-1 and TRBJ2-6; possibly TRBD1 or TRBD2 for D (5 bases each). V lost 1 base, J lost 0 bases, and 10 bases lay in between. Germline lookup yields CDR1 MGHRA and CDR2 YSYEKL. The CDR3 has 17 amino acids. The CDR3 DNA is TGCGCCAGCAGCCAAGCGGGGACCTACTCTGGGGCCAACGTCCTGACTTTC. As protein: CASSQAGTYSGANVLTF.

As to this clone: The same CDR3 also results from other DNA sequences found in this sample. The chain combines TRBV9 with TRBJ2-1; D remains ambiguous. The V and J ends lost 0 bases and 3 bases respectively, with 10 bases between them. Germline V lookup: CDR1 SGDLS, CDR2 YYNGEE. The CDR3 spans 15 residues. This CDR3 reads CASSVGGLGYNEQFF. The CDR3 DNA is TGTGCCAGCAGCGTAGGAGGTCTGGGCTACAATGAGCAGTTCTTC.

The chain couples TRBV11-3 to TRBJ1-4; D not resolved. The V and J ends lost 5 bases and 0 bases respectively, with 16 bases between them. Germline CDR1 and CDR2: SGHNT and YENEEA. The CDR3 has 17 residues. The CDR3 DNA reads TGTGCCAGCAGCCGAGGTGGCAGGTTTGCAACTAATGAAAAACTGTTTTTT. Translating gives CASSRGGRFATNEKLFF.

The chain is built from TRBV5-4 and TRBJ2-5, with D tentatively TRBD1 (6 bases). CDR3 length: 14 residues. V gave up 5 bases and J gave up 1 base, with 12 bases separating them. The germline V gene has CDR1 SGHNT and CDR2 YYREEE (reference sequence). CDR3 sequence reads: CASRTDRFQETQYF. CDR3 bases: TGTGCCAGCAGAACAGACAGGTTCCAAGAGACCCAGTACTTC.

The V and J genes are TRBV19 and TRBJ2-7; unclear D gene. CDR3 size: 13 residues. V lost 3 bases and J 3 bases, leaving 9 bases between the germline ends. Germline CDR1 and CDR2: LNHDA and SQIVND (reference sequence). The CDR3 nucleotides are TGTGCCAGTAGTATCGCTCAAGGCTACGAGCAGTACTTC. Translating it yields CASSIAQGYEQYF.

The chain couples TRBV6-5 to TRBJ1-3; weak D call: TRBD1 (5 bases). Germline values: CDR1 MNHEY, CDR2 SVGAGI. The ends were cut back, 4 bases at V and 0 bases at J, with 13 bases in the middle. CDR3 size: 16 residues. The CDR3 DNA follows: TGTGCCAGCAGTTCCGGGGGACCCTCCTCTGGAAACACCATATATTTT. It specifies CASSSGGPSSGNTIYF.

This chain connects TRBV9 to TRBJ2-5; 8 bases fit TRBD1. Germline CDR1 is SGDLS and CDR2 is YYNGEE. After removal of 0 bases from V and 3 bases from J, the junction contained 4 bases not matched to a gene. This CDR3 comprises 15 residues. This chain's CDR3 is CASSVALTGEETQYF. The CDR3 DNA reads as TGTGCCAGCAGCGTAGCATTGACAGGGGAAGAGACCCAGTACTTC.

This chain joins TRBV7-9 and TRBJ1-1; TRBD1 is a possible D gene (5 bases). The CDR3 has 14 amino acids. Germline assignment: CDR1 SEHNR and CDR2 FQNEAQ (reference sequence). V lost 5 bases and J 3 bases, leaving 13 bases between the germline ends. As DNA, the CDR3 is TGTGCCAGCAGCCCTCAGGGTGTGTACACTGAAGCTTTCTTT. Protein product: CASSPQGVYTEAFF.

The CDR3 bases are TGTGCCAGCACGGGTCCTGGGGGCCCTGCCGATACGCAGTATTTT. This sequence encodes CASTGPGGPADTQYF. The chain links TRBV2 to TRBJ2-3; weak D call: TRBD1 (6 bases). Trimming cost V 7 bases and J 6 bases, with 20 bases left between them. Germline CDR1 reads SNHLY; CDR2 reads FYNNEI. The CDR3 has 15 amino acids.